This is a list of T cell receptor beta chains from one sample in a study of blood T cell repertoires in COVID-19. The repertoire was sequenced with immunoSEQ multiplex PCR; TCRdb's copy has only in-frame clones and lacks some. Here the sample spans roughly 70,000 clones, 85% to 90% being singletons. The sequenced sample was peripheral blood. The receptors derive from an elderly woman with active COVID-19. Each CDR3 is given with its conserved first and last residue. D genes are given only for firm matches.

j_call v_call d_call cdr3_aa cdr3_nt
TRBJ2-2 TRBV14 TRBD2 CASSRYLAGAAGELFF TGTGCCAGCAGCCGTTACCTAGCGGGCGCGGCCGGGGAGCTGTTTTTT
TRBJ2-6 TRBV5-4 TRBD2 CASSLASGIGANVLTF TGTGCCAGCAGCTTGGCTAGCGGGATTGGGGCCAACGTCCTGACTTTC
TRBJ2-3 TRBV7-2 NA CASTGAGLSTDTQYF TGTGCCAGCACGGGAGCGGGCCTTAGCACAGATACGCAGTATTTT
TRBJ2-3 TRBV28 TRBD1 CASRATGERDTQYF TGTGCCAGCAGGGCGACAGGGGAGAGGGATACGCAGTATTTT
TRBJ1-2 TRBV6-5 TRBD1 CASTLNRGRGYTF TGTGCCAGCACTCTTAACAGGGGGCGAGGCTACACCTTC
TRBJ2-5 TRBV7-2 NA CASSLGGQAQETQYF TGTGCCAGCAGCTTAGGTGGGCAAGCACAAGAGACCCAGTACTTC
TRBJ2-5 TRBV28 TRBD1 CASHGRFGQGGETQYF TGTGCCAGCCACGGTCGCTTTGGACAGGGAGGAGAGACCCAGTACTTC
TRBJ2-7 TRBV6-5 NA CASSTEAGSQQYF TGTGCCAGCAGCACCGAGGCCGGATCCCAGCAGTACTTC
TRBJ1-2 TRBV27 TRBD1 CASSYQTQQGRVDGYTF TGTGCCAGCAGCTATCAAACTCAACAGGGGCGGGTGGATGGCTACACCTTC
TRBJ1-2 TRBV5-4 NA CASSVLGLDISNYGYTF TGTGCCAGCAGCGTGTTAGGCTTGGACATATCTAACTATGGCTACACCTTC
TRBJ1-5 TRBV4-3 NA CASSQESGGWPQHF TGCGCCAGCAGCCAAGAGTCCGGCGGGTGGCCCCAGCATTTT
TRBJ2-1 TRBV28 TRBD2 CASSSISGRAGTSYNEQFF TGTGCCAGCAGTTCAATTAGCGGGAGGGCCGGGACCTCCTACAATGAGCAGTTCTTC
TRBJ2-7 TRBV28 TRBD2 CASSKAEGASGGVLGEQYF TGTGCCAGCAGCAAGGCTGAGGGGGCTAGCGGGGGTGTCCTAGGGGAGCAGTACTTC
TRBJ2-2 TRBV5-1 NA CASSWATASNTGELFF TGCGCCAGCAGCTGGGCTACCGCCTCGAACACCGGGGAGCTGTTTTTT
TRBJ2-5 TRBV29-1 TRBD2 CSVELAGGGIQETQYF TGCAGCGTGGAATTAGCGGGAGGGGGTATTCAAGAGACCCAGTACTTC
TRBJ2-5 TRBV19 TRBD2 CASSIGTSGAAWETQYF TGTGCCAGTAGTATCGGGACTAGCGGGGCTGCCTGGGAGACCCAGTACTTC